Included here is one TCR beta chain sequence, with context. The data were obtained in a study of blood T cell repertoires in COVID-19. In the study overall: PBMCs, B-cell-depleted T cells, or T cells provided the cDNA or gDNA that made up the material.

CDR1 SQVTM and CDR2 ANQGSEA come from the germline V gene. The CDR3 is made up of 12 amino acids. Between the trimmed V and J ends, which lost 3 bases and 4 bases, there was a span of 9 bases. Original processing methods: Amplification with reference gene primers provided the estimates of nucleated cell counts. Produced via immunoSEQ multiplex PCR; TCRdb's table is partial and in-frame only. The V and J calls and clone size are taken from that table; D and trimming were inferred from the DNA. The sample holds 230,000 or so clones, roughly 80% seen once. Patients at the Seattle site were enrolled during active infection and followed longitudinally.

J is TRBJ1-1 and V is TRBV29-1, with D possibly matching TRBD1 (5 bases). The sequencing sample was made of peripheral blood. This TCR was sampled from a woman older than 75 with COVID-19, enrolled during active disease. Here the CDR3 reads CSVDTDSTEAFF. CDR3 DNA sequence: TGCAGCGTTGACACAGACAGCACTGAAGCTTTCTTT. The whole variable domain, filled in from reference TRBV29-1 and TRBJ1-1, reads SAVISQKPSRDICQRGTSLTIQCQVDSQVTMMFWYRQQPGQSLTLIATANQGSEATYESGFVIDKFPISRPNLTFSTLTVSNMSPEDSSIYLCSVDTDSTEAFFGQGTRLTVV.